This T cell receptor beta chain was obtained from a study of brain T cells in children with intractable seizures (dated by TCRdb to about 2021). In the study overall: As a first screen for immune gene transcripts, resected brain tissue from approximately 54 pediatric epilepsy surgery cases was run on a NanoString immunology panel. Among the approximately twelve selected surgery cases, pre-surgery blood was additionally sequenced for eight, leaving four cases with brain tissue only. The research as a whole found: Because pre- and post-surgery blood were sequenced to different depths, clones absent from the pre-surgery sample may reflect undersampling. Viral specificity was inferred solely from CDR3 sequence similarity, and the HCMV serostatus of the patients was not known.

The germline V gene (reference sequence) sets CDR1 to SGHNT and CDR2 to YYREEE. Its CDR3 holds 14 amino acids, cysteine through phenylalanine. The CDR3 DNA has 42 bases and is translated from base 1. V drops 2 bases and J drops 6 bases, leaving 11 bases in between. The meaning of the sample's time point label: resected brain tissue, or blood drawn just prior to surgery. The surgery cases that showed the highest brain T cell transcript signatures were chosen for TCR beta chain sequencing of brain tissue, and of blood when it was available. Before surgery, patients had received at least one anti-epileptic drug. The TCR-sequenced patients were children whose drug-resistant epilepsy was caused by tuberous sclerosis complex, focal cortical dysplasia, Rasmussen encephalitis or hemimegalencephaly. Blood samples were collected immediately before the epilepsy surgery. The Monarch genomic DNA purification kit was used to extract bulk genomic DNA from unsorted brain tissue and from whole blood.

This clone was seen a single time. Its antigen specificity is not known. It has no much larger one-base neighbor in the sample; base qualities were not kept. TCR beta chain sequences were generated from genomic DNA using the immunoSEQ assay. From the authors' description of their analysis: CDR3 sequences that did not begin with the conserved framework cysteine at position 104 were removed by hand. Clonality was calculated as one minus the normalized Shannon's Diversity Index, with values ranging from 0 (maximal diversity) to 1 (oligoclonal). To check whether a given CDR3 had different frequencies in two samples, for example brain versus blood, chi-squared comparison-of-proportions tests were used. Public clonotypes were found by searching immuneACCESS, and the VDJdb browser was used to assess similarity to known antiviral clonotypes. TCRdb provides this immuneACCESS table in a form limited to in-frame rearrangements. Some clones are lacking; in checked studies, under half of them reflect an unresolved V gene, and why the rest are absent is not known. For V, J and clone size, that table is used; D and trimming come from the DNA. Within this sample are around 80,000 clones, with about 93% of them counted one time only. The ten largest clonotypes hold approximately 25% of the sample.

The rearrangement combines TRBV5-4 with TRBJ1-4; the D gene is perhaps TRBD1, on 5 matching bases. The material sequenced was peripheral blood, taken at surgery. The TCR originated in a girl between 2 and 10 years old with Rasmussen encephalitis and intractable seizures. The nucleotides are TGTGCCAGCAGCTTCGGCAGGGACGATGAAAAACTGTTTTTT. Its protein product is CASSFGRDDEKLFF.